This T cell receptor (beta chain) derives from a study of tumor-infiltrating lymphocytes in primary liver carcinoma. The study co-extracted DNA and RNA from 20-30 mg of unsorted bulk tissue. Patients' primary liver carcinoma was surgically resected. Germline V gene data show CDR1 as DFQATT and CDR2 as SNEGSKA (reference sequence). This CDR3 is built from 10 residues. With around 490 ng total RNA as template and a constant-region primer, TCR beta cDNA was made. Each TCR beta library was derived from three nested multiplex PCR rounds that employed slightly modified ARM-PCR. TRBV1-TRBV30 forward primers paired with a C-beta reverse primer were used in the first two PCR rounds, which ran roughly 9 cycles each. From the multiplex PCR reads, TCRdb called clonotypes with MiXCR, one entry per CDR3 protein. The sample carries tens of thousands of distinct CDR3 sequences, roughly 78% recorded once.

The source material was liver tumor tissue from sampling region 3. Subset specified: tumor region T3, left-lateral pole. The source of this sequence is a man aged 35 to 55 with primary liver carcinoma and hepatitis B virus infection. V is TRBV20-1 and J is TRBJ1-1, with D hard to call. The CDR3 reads CSHIIREAFF. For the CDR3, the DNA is TGCAGCCACATAATCAGGGAAGCTTTCTTT.